This T cell receptor (beta chain) was documented in a study of cytomegalovirus exposure and HLA in healthy donors. Whole-study results and caveats: Cytomegalovirus status, reportedly, was diagnosed with high specificity and sensitivity by the classifier.

This CDR3 is 16 amino acids long. CDR1 SGHTA and CDR2 FQGNSA come from the germline V gene. After removal of 5 bases from V and 0 bases from J, the junction contained 10 bases not matched to a gene. Vbeta (60) and Jbeta (13) primers were used in the PCR. Some clones are missing from TCRdb's copy, which holds only in-frame ones; the method was immunoSEQ multiplex PCR. The sample lists around 100,000 clones, 79% occurring once. Comment on this clone: What it binds is not known.

The rearrangement joins TRBV7-2 to TRBJ2-7; 7 positions match TRBD1. The sample comprised PBMCs. This TCR derives from a woman aged 40 to 50 in good health and CMV-seronegative. CDR3 coding DNA: TGTGCCAGCAGCCACCCCGGACAGGCGGTCTCCTACGAGCAGTACTTC. This encodes CASSHPGQAVSYEQYF.